In its sample, the clone carrying this TCR beta chain was seen a few times. The antigen is unknown. The sample is drawn from a study of T-cell memory formation after mild COVID-19. About the study: Across donors, TCR clusters were largely donor specific. Whole-study findings and limits: Balance between CD4 and CD8 was seen in clones contracting day 15 to 85, and a CD4+ lean was seen in later expanders.

The 5'RACE method, run with constant-segment primers, produced TCR alpha and TCR beta cDNA libraries (carrying sample barcodes and UMIs). One entry per CDR3 protein, called by TCRdb with MiXCR from the 5' RACE reads. The table has over 400,000 distinct CDR3 sequences, more than 20% seen once. In germline, CDR1 is SGHDT, CDR2 YYEEEE. CDR3 length equals 13 residues. V was pared by 0 bases and J by 3 bases, with 7 bases between. The sequenced sample consisted of PBMCs or a T cell subset sorted from them (not recorded which). The origin of this receptor is an adult woman who had mild COVID-19 (a few samples of this study predate the infection). Cell type and time point are not known. This sequence joins TRBV5-6 and TRBJ2-7; tentatively, D is TRBD1 or TRBD2 (5 bases each). CDR3 bases: TGTGCCAGCAGCTTGGTGGGGGTCTACGAGCAGTACTTC. It codes for CASSLVGVYEQYF.